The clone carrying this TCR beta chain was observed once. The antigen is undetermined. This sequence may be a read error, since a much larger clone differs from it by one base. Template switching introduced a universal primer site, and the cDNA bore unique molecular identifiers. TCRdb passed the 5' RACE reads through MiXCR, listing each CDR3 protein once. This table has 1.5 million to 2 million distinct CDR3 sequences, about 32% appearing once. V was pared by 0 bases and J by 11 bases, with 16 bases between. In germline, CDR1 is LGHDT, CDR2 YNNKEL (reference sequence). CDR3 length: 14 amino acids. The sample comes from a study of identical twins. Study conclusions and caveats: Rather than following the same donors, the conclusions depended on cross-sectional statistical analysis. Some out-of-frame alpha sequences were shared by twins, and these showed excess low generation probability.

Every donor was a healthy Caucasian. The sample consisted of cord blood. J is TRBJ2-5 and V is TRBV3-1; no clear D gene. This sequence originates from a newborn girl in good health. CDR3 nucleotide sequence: TGTGCCAGCAGCCAAGATCGGACCCTCTACAAGCAGTACTTC. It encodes CASSQDRTLYKQYF.